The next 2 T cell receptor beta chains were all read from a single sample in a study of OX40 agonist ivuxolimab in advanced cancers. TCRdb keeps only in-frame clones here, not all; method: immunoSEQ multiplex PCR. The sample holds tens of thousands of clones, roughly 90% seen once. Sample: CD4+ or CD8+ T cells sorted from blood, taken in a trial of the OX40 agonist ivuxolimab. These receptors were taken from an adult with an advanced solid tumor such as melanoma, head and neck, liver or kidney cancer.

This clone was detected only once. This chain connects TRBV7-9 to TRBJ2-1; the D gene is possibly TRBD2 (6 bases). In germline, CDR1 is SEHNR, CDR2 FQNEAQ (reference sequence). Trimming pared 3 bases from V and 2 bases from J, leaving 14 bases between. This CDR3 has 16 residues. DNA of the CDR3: TGTGCCAGCAGCTTGATCAGCGGGTTTGCCTACAATGAGCAGTTCTTC. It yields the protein CASSLISGFAYNEQFF.

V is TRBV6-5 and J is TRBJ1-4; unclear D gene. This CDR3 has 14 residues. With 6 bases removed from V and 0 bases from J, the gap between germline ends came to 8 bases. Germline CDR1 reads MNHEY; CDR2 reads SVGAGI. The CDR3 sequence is CASSYGATNEKLFF. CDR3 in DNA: TGTGCCAGCAGCTACGGAGCAACTAATGAAAAACTGTTTTTT.